What follows describes a single TCR beta chain. In the source study's methods: Reference gene primers were amplified, and this amplification served to estimate nucleated cell counts. The data were produced by immunoSEQ multiplex PCR, yet TCRdb's version contains in-frame clones alone and is incomplete. The V and J calls and the clone size are those of that table, but D and trimming were determined from the DNA. The table shows under 200,000 clones, with about 86% occurring only once. The CDR3 runs to 13 residues. V lost 2 bases and J lost 3, with 8 bases in between. Germline CDR1 is SGHRS and CDR2 is YFSETQ. The sample comes from a study of blood T cell repertoires in COVID-19. Whole-study context: Specimens from acute and convalescent COVID-19 originated in the United States, Italy and Spain. T cells, B-cell-depleted T cells, or PBMCs supplied cDNA or gDNA.

The rearrangement joins TRBV5-1 to TRBJ1-1, with D perhaps matching TRBD1 (6 bases). Sequencing was carried out using peripheral blood. This clonotype was obtained from a man over 45 with active or convalescent COVID-19. The CDR3 sequence: CASSLTGYTEAFF. The CDR3 nucleotides are TGCGCCAGCAGCTTAACAGGGTACACTGAAGCTTTCTTT.